Listed here are 5 T cell receptor beta chains from one sample, sequenced in a study of shared T cell receptors in the human thymus. Clones were sequenced by immunoSEQ multiplex PCR, and TCRdb holds only the in-frame ones, with some missing. The sample comprises 640,000 or so clones, around 87% of which are singletons, and 0.0094% rests with the top ten. This sample also appeared in a second study, on human thymus T cells.

What was sequenced was thymocytes. These TCRs come from a boy under three years old with a congenital heart defect.

The DNA of the CDR3 is TGTGCCACCAGCAGAGAGGACGGGAACAGGGGACGGGAGACCCAGTACTTC. The encoded protein is CATSREDGNRGRETQYF. This rearrangement joins TRBV15 to TRBJ2-5; TRBD1 matches 7 bases. The CDR3 has 17 amino acids. From germline, CDR1 is LNHNV and CDR2 YYDKDF (reference sequence). V lost 0 bases, J lost 5 bases, and 12 bases stayed unmatched. The variable domain in full, with the rest retrieved from reference TRBV15 and TRBJ2-5, is DAMVIQNPRYQVTQFGKPVTLSCSQTLNHNVMYWYQQKSSQAPKLLFHYYDKDFNNEADTPDNFQSRRPNTSFCFLDIRSPGLGDTAMYLCATSREDGNRGRETQYFGPGTRLLVL.

This clone has only one observation. The rearrangement links TRBV10-1 to TRBJ2-2, with 9 bases that match TRBD1. The V gene's germline CDR1 is WNHNN and CDR2 SYGVQD (reference sequence). The J segment lost 4 bases and the V segment lost 6 bases, leaving 6 bases of the junction unmatched. The CDR3 spans 15 residues. The CDR3 loop reads CASRADRGSTGELFF. Written as DNA, the CDR3 is TGCGCCAGCAGGGCGGACAGGGGTTCCACCGGGGAGCTGTTTTTT.

This chain connects TRBV15 to TRBJ1-2; no firm D call. With 1 base removed from V and 5 bases from J, the gap between germline ends came to 14 bases. The length of the CDR3 is 15 residues. CDR1 and CDR2 (germline): LNHNV, YYDKDF (reference sequence). The CDR3 loop reads CATSRVGRQSYGYTF. The CDR3 DNA sequence: TGTGCCACCAGCAGAGTAGGCAGACAAAGTTATGGCTACACCTTC.

This clone was observed a single time. The chain uses TRBV27 and TRBJ2-1, with D unresolved. CDR3 length: 14 residues. The germline V gene encodes CDR1 MNHEY and CDR2 SMNVEV (reference sequence). V shed 2 bases and J shed 0 bases, with 5 bases lying between them. CDR3 DNA sequence: TGTGCCAGCAGTTTAAAGAGCTCCTACAATGAGCAGTTCTTC. Translation: CASSLKSSYNEQFF.

The chain employs TRBV19 and TRBJ1-1; 9 nucleotides agree with TRBD1. The CDR3 consists of 16 residues. V shed 4 bases and J 0 bases; nucleotides not matched to a gene: 6. Germline V gene data show CDR1 as LNHDA and CDR2 as SQIVND (reference sequence). The CDR3 DNA reads TGTGCCAGTAGTACGGGACAGGGAAGACTGAACACTGAAGCTTTCTTT. Translated, it gives CASSTGQGRLNTEAFF.